Listed below are T cell receptor beta chains from one sample, sequenced in a study of cytomegalovirus exposure and HLA in healthy donors. Sequencing was performed with immunoSEQ multiplex PCR; in TCRdb, only in-frame clones are kept and a portion is missing. Of around 170,000 clones in the sample, approximately 90% were seen once. Sequencing was done on a sample of PBMCs. These receptors originate from a man younger than 30 in good health and CMV-seronegative. Both conserved end residues are part of each CDR3. D genes are given only for firm matches. Size is omitted from some rows. Given values are once, few, many or a class for expanded clones.

j_call d_call v_call clone_size cdr3_aa cdr3_nt
TRBJ1-5 . TRBV7-8 . CASSPEGGNNQPQHF TGTGCCAGCAGCCCGGAGGGAGGAAACAATCAGCCCCAGCATTTT
TRBJ2-7 TRBD1 TRBV9 . CASSVDRGYEQYF TGTGCCAGCAGCGTCGACAGGGGATACGAGCAGTACTTC
TRBJ2-1 TRBD2 TRBV10-3 once CAISEQKRASGPIRYNEQFF TGTGCCATCAGTGAGCAAAAAAGGGCTAGCGGACCTATCAGGTACAATGAGCAGTTCTTC
TRBJ1-6 . TRBV2 . CASSDQGQTYNSPLHF TGTGCCAGCAGTGACCAGGGGCAGACCTATAATTCACCCCTCCACTTT
TRBJ2-2 . TRBV6-6 . CASSLYSNTGELFF TGTGCCAGCAGTCTTTACTCGAACACCGGGGAGCTGTTTTTT
TRBJ2-3 . TRBV5-6 . CASSLGLEVDTQYF TGTGCCAGCAGCTTGGGGCTAGAAGTAGATACGCAGTATTTT
TRBJ2-7 TRBD2 TRBV7-9 . CASSPPMRTSGYEQYF TGTGCCAGCAGCCCACCAATGAGGACTAGCGGTTACGAGCAGTACTTC
TRBJ2-1 . TRBV28 . CASTAGWGEQFF TGTGCCAGCACGGCAGGGTGGGGTGAGCAGTTCTTC
TRBJ1-1 . TRBV6-5 . CASSYMGRDTEAFF TGTGCCAGCAGTTATATGGGCAGGGATACTGAAGCTTTCTTT
TRBJ2-5 TRBD2 TRBV5-1 . CASSLTGGGDAETQYF TGCGCCAGCAGCTTGACTGGCGGGGGGGATGCAGAGACCCAGTACTTC
TRBJ2-7 . TRBV27 few CASSLSSGLTPYEQYF TGTGCCAGCAGTTTATCGAGCGGACTAACCCCCTACGAGCAGTACTTC
TRBJ1-4 . TRBV6-5 . CASSYSGGVLNEKLFF TGTGCCAGCAGTTACTCGGGGGGGGTGCTTAACGAAAAACTGTTTTTT
TRBJ2-7 . TRBV19 . CASSWGDSYEQYF TGTGCCAGTAGTTGGGGGGACTCCTACGAGCAGTACTTC
TRBJ1-3 . TRBV19 . CASSIGGLAGNTIYF TGTGCCAGTAGTATAGGAGGGCTGGCTGGAAACACCATATATTTT
TRBJ1-2 . TRBV6-5 . CASSKTPGFNYGYTF TGTGCCAGCAGTAAGACCCCAGGTTTTAACTATGGCTACACCTTC
TRBJ2-1 . TRBV4-3 once CASSLERASYNEQFF TGCGCCAGCAGCCTTGAAAGAGCCTCCTACAATGAGCAGTTCTTC
TRBJ2-5 . TRBV29-1 . CSVGDRGSETQYF TGCAGCGTTGGAGATCGGGGGTCCGAGACCCAGTACTTC
TRBJ2-7 . TRBV7-2 . CASSQSSYEQYF TGTGCCAGCAGTCAGTCCTCCTACGAGCAGTACTTC
TRBJ2-1 . TRBV7-9 . CASSPGYNEQFF TGTGCCAGCAGCCCCGGGTACAATGAGCAGTTCTTC
TRBJ1-1 TRBD1 TRBV5-1 . CASSLVEGAKTEAFF TGCGCCAGCAGCTTGGTGGAGGGGGCCAAGACTGAAGCTTTCTTT
TRBJ2-2 . TRBV4-1 . CASSQNWPNTGELFF TGCGCCAGCAGCCAAAATTGGCCGAACACCGGGGAGCTGTTTTTT
TRBJ2-1 . TRBV6-1 . CASSLHPGEQFF TGTGCCAGCAGTTTACATCCGGGGGAGCAGTTCTTC
TRBJ2-7 . TRBV19 once CASSEQAAYEQYF TGTGCCAGTAGTGAGCAAGCGGCCTACGAGCAGTACTTC
TRBJ1-1 . TRBV27 . CASSSYDEAFF TGTGCCAGCAGTTCCTACGATGAAGCTTTCTTT
TRBJ2-1 . TRBV19 . CASSRGVLDEQFF TGTGCCAGTAGCCGCGGGGTCCTAGACGAGCAGTTCTTC
TRBJ1-4 . TRBV5-1 once CASSLSYNEKLFF TGCGCCAGCAGCTTAAGCTATAATGAAAAACTGTTTTTT
TRBJ2-1 TRBD2 TRBV5-4 . CASSLWASGISNEQFF TGTGCCAGCAGCTTGTGGGCTAGCGGGATTTCAAATGAGCAGTTCTTC
TRBJ2-3 TRBD1 TRBV5-1 . CASSLGQDTDTQYF TGCGCCAGCAGCTTAGGACAGGACACAGATACGCAGTATTTT
TRBJ2-3 TRBD2 TRBV27 . CASTITGGRADTQYF TGTGCCAGCACTATTACTGGCGGGAGGGCGGATACGCAGTATTTT
TRBJ1-2 TRBD1 TRBV7-9 . CASSLVTGVGDGYTF TGTGCCAGCAGCTTGGTAACAGGGGTAGGGGATGGCTACACCTTC
TRBJ1-5 TRBD1 TRBV10-3 . CAISPGGYQPQHF TGTGCCATCAGTCCAGGGGGATATCAGCCCCAGCATTTT
TRBJ2-7 TRBD1 TRBV10-1 . CASSDPRTGTYEQYF TGCGCCAGCAGTGATCCTAGGACAGGGACCTACGAGCAGTACTTC
TRBJ2-5 TRBD1 TRBV6-5 . CASSWTGGAETQYF TGTGCCAGCAGTTGGACAGGGGGCGCCGAGACCCAGTACTTC
TRBJ2-5 . TRBV11-2 . CASSVVREETQYF TGTGCCAGCAGCGTAGTCAGGGAAGAGACCCAGTACTTC
TRBJ2-7 . TRBV11-2 once CASRIAGTPHEQYF TGTGCCAGCAGAATAGCCGGGACACCCCACGAGCAGTACTTC
TRBJ2-5 TRBD2 TRBV27 . CASTTLSGKRQETQYF TGTGCCAGCACCACCTTAAGCGGGAAACGTCAAGAGACCCAGTACTTC
TRBJ2-1 TRBD2 TRBV7-2 . CASSSRLAGESYNEQFF TGTGCCAGCAGCTCCAGACTAGCGGGAGAGTCGTACAATGAGCAGTTCTTC
TRBJ1-5 . TRBV7-9 . CASSLTGSSNQPQHF TGTGCCAGCAGCTTGACAGGTTCGAGCAATCAGCCCCAGCATTTT
TRBJ2-3 . TRBV18 . CASSPGLGYTDTQYF TGTGCCAGCTCACCAGGACTGGGGTACACAGATACGCAGTATTTT
TRBJ2-3 TRBD1 TRBV18 . CASSTGQGGTDTQYF TGTGCCAGCTCAACGGGACAGGGAGGCACAGATACGCAGTATTTT
TRBJ2-2 TRBD1 TRBV7-9 . CASSHRDRGDDTGELFF TGTGCCAGCAGCCACCGGGACAGGGGGGATGACACCGGGGAGCTGTTTTTT
TRBJ2-2 TRBD1 TRBV19 . CASNRRGQGNTGELFF TGTGCCAGTAACAGGAGGGGACAGGGAAACACCGGGGAGCTGTTTTTT
TRBJ2-7 . TRBV10-3 . CAISDRAGEQYF TGTGCCATCAGTGACCGCGCAGGCGAGCAGTACTTC
TRBJ2-7 . TRBV29-1 once CSVEDLSYEQYF TGCAGCGTTGAAGATCTCTCCTACGAGCAGTACTTC
TRBJ2-2 TRBD2 TRBV7-8 . CASSRQGTSGPGELFF TGTGCCAGCAGCCGCCAGGGAACTAGCGGCCCCGGGGAGCTGTTTTTT
TRBJ1-2 TRBD1 TRBV5-1 once CASSLDRGLDYGYTF TGCGCCAGCAGCTTGGACAGGGGGCTGGACTATGGCTACACCTTC
TRBJ2-7 TRBD2 TRBV7-2 . CASSFSSGRGWEQYF TGTGCCAGCAGCTTCTCTAGCGGGAGAGGCTGGGAGCAGTACTTC
TRBJ2-7 . TRBV6-4 . CALRTGGVTYEQYF TGTGCCCTCCGAACGGGCGGGGTTACCTACGAGCAGTACTTC
TRBJ1-2 TRBD1 TRBV7-9 . CASSSLDRHDTF TGTGCCAGCAGCTCCCTGGACAGGCACGACACCTTC
TRBJ2-2 . TRBV2 . CASSDPVIGKLSRGELFF TGTGCCAGCAGTGATCCGGTAATCGGGAAGCTAAGCCGCGGGGAGCTGTTTTTT
TRBJ2-3 TRBD2 TRBV4-1 . CASSSTSGVEDTQYF TGCGCCAGCAGCTCCACTAGCGGGGTGGAAGATACGCAGTATTTT
TRBJ1-5 . TRBV28 once CASSSTVGQGPLDQPQHF TGTGCCAGCAGCTCCACCGTGGGTCAGGGGCCTTTGGATCAGCCCCAGCATTTT
TRBJ2-2 . TRBV11-3 . CASSLPEVPGELFF TGTGCCAGCAGCCTACCTGAGGTTCCCGGGGAGCTGTTTTTT
TRBJ2-7 TRBD1 TRBV28 . CASSIQGSSYEQYF TGTGCCAGCAGTATACAGGGGTCGTCCTACGAGCAGTACTTC
TRBJ2-1 . TRBV11-2 . CASSLRGSSYNEQFF TGTGCCAGCAGCTTAAGAGGGAGCTCCTACAATGAGCAGTTCTTC
TRBJ2-3 TRBD1 TRBV6-1 . CASSVDRGFIDTQYF TGTGCCAGCAGTGTGGACAGGGGGTTCATAGATACGCAGTATTTT
TRBJ1-2 . TRBV5-1 . CASSQGAGGSPNYGYTF TGCGCCAGCAGCCAAGGAGCAGGAGGTTCCCCTAACTATGGCTACACCTTC
TRBJ1-2 . TRBV30 . CAWTTTGVRGYTF TGTGCCTGGACTACCACAGGAGTACGTGGCTACACCTTC
TRBJ1-6 TRBD1 TRBV30 . CAWTGNRGSYNSPLHF TGTGCCTGGACTGGTAACAGGGGCTCCTATAATTCACCCCTCCACTTT
TRBJ1-3 . TRBV10-2 . CATRDVGNTIYF TGCGCCACGAGGGATGTTGGAAACACCATATATTTT